This T cell receptor beta chain was documented in a study of a mutant IDH1 vaccine in newly diagnosed glioma. The time point: baseline, week 1 (first vaccination visit). The treatment is: pre-vaccination baseline after standard-of-care therapy. Sequencing used immunoSEQ multiplex PCR; TCRdb keeps in-frame clones, though not all of them. The sample lists roughly 70,000 clones, 65% to 90% occurring once. This CDR3 is built from 20 residues. The clonotype was recovered from a man aged 30-40 years with glioma. The chain links TRBV12-1 to TRBJ1-3; the D call TRBD1 from the table was never checked on the DNA. TRBV12-1 corresponds to a pseudogene. The starting material was PBMCs, obtained from a glioma patient treated with radiotherapy, temozolomide or both. The chain's CDR3 is CASSFYPTGEVPDSGNTIYF. In nucleotides, the CDR3 is TGTGCCAGCAGCTTTTATCCGACAGGGGAGGTCCCGGACTCTGGAAACACCATATATTTT.